Sequencing of this TCR beta chain was carried out in a study of somatic mutations in cytotoxic T cells in rheumatoid arthritis. Across the study: Before any treatment began, about 30 ml EDTA peripheral blood was collected from patients right after diagnosis. Points from the study as a whole: Greater age accompanied higher CD8+ clonality in rheumatoid arthritis patients, a pattern that was absent in healthy controls.

The protocol was immunoSEQ multiplex PCR, while the TCRdb copy is restricted to in-frame clones and leaves out a portion. The sample has roughly 30,000 clones, more than 75% seen once; the top ten hold roughly 9.6%. Trimming took off 3 bases at V and 4 bases at J, with 13 bases between the two ends. The CDR3 spans 14 residues. Germline assignment: CDR1 SGHDN and CDR2 FVKESK. On this clone itself: Its matching antigen is unknown.

The rearrangement uses TRBV14 and TRBJ2-7; D perhaps matches TRBD2 (5 bases). The clonotype originates from an adult with rheumatoid arthritis. The specimen sequenced was CD8+ T cells sorted from blood. The CDR3 region is CASSHNGERYEQYF. DNA for the CDR3: TGTGCCAGCAGCCATAACGGGGAGAGGTACGAGCAGTACTTC.